This T cell receptor beta chain was recorded in a study of blood T cells in healthy people across ages. Study-level findings and limits: The unsorted PBMCs prevented any conclusive comparison of naive versus antigen-experienced cells.

V lost 2 bases, J lost 5 bases, and 10 bases stayed unmatched. The CDR3 sequence is 16 residues long. A J-beta primer mix and a sample-barcoded 5' primer were used in a second PCR of about 7 to 11 cycles. TCRdb reanalysed the 5' RACE reads using MiXCR and keeps one entry per CDR3 protein. The table shows around 800,000 distinct CDR3 sequences, with more than 25% occurring only once. This clonotype came up a few times. Its antigen is not identified. This sample was shared with a second study, whose subject was T cells of mothers and their children. In that study: A few healthy Caucasian mothers and their six children were the donors.

The sequencing sample was made of blood. The rearrangement links TRBV12-3 or TRBV12-4 to TRBJ2-5, with 8 bases fitting TRBD2. This TCR was recovered from a boy under 18 in good health. The CDR3: CASSLLSGGRRETQYF. Written as DNA, the CDR3 is TGTGCCAGCAGTTTACTCTCGGGGGGGAGGAGGGAGACCCAGTACTTC.